The 17 T cell receptor beta chains below were found in one sample sequenced in a study of cytomegalovirus exposure and HLA in healthy donors. PCR involved 60 Vbeta and 13 Jbeta primers. Produced via immunoSEQ multiplex PCR; TCRdb's table is partial and in-frame only. Among approximately 150,000 clones listed, approximately 79% were seen once. Specimen: PBMCs. These receptors were collected from a man between 40 and 49 years old in good health and CMV-seronegative.

J is TRBJ1-1 and V is TRBV6-5; 7 nucleotides align to TRBD1. Trimming cost V 11 bases and J 0 bases; bases outside gene matches: 12. CDR1 and CDR2 (germline): MNHEY, SVGAGI. The CDR3 loop spans 15 amino acids. The CDR3 nucleotides read TGTGCCTGCGGGGACAGAACTTTACTGAACACTGAAGCTTTCTTT. This encodes CACGDRTLLNTEAFF.

V gene TRBV7-2 combines with J gene TRBJ2-7; 7 nucleotides line up with TRBD2. The V gene's germline CDR1 is SGHTA and CDR2 FQGNSA. The CDR3 is 15 amino acids. V shed 0 bases and J 3 bases; nucleotides not matched to a gene: 5. CDR3 amino acids: CASSLAGGSFYEQYF. In DNA form, the CDR3 reads TGTGCCAGCAGCTTAGCGGGAGGGAGCTTCTACGAGCAGTACTTC.

This clone has only a few counts. This chain uses TRBV6-1 with TRBJ1-5; TRBD1 aligns across 12 bases. Trimming at V came to 3 bases and at J to 11 bases, leaving 11 bases not matched to a gene. This CDR3 comprises 16 residues. Germline CDR1 MNHNS, CDR2 SASEGT. CDR3 in amino acids: CASSESGQGALFAQHF. CDR3 DNA: TGTGCCAGCAGTGAGTCGGGACAGGGGGCCCTTTTCGCCCAGCATTTT.

This chain joins TRBV28 and TRBJ2-4; D is unclear. The CDR3 totals 11 residues. V lost 6 bases and J lost 6, with 6 bases in between. The germline V gene has CDR1 MDHEN and CDR2 SYDVKM. The CDR3 DNA reads as TGTGCCAGCAGCATCGGAAACATTCAGTACTTC. Encoded protein: CASSIGNIQYF.

This rearrangement joins TRBV15 to TRBJ2-5; 10 bases line up with TRBD2. Germline loops: CDR1 LNHNV, CDR2 YYDKDF (reference sequence). V shed 4 bases and J 1 base; nucleotides not matched to a gene: 3. The CDR3 is 15 amino acids. The CDR3 spells CATSTRLAGQETQYF. In DNA form, the CDR3 reads TGTGCCACCAGCACTAGACTAGCGGGCCAAGAGACCCAGTACTTC.

J is TRBJ1-1 and V is TRBV12-5, with 7 bases fitting TRBD1. There are 15 residues in the CDR3. CDR1 is LGHNT and CDR2 is FRNRAP in the germline V gene. V was pared by 3 bases and J by 2 bases, with 6 bases of the junction left unmatched. The DNA for the CDR3 is TGTGCTAGTGGTTTTTCGGGACAGCCTAACACTGAAGCTTTCTTT. Protein sequence: CASGFSGQPNTEAFF.

This clone was seen once. V gene TRBV5-4 combines with J gene TRBJ2-5; 7 positions match TRBD1. V gave up 6 bases and J gave up 1 base; unmatched junction bases: 6. Germline-derived CDR1 and CDR2 are SGHNT and YYREEE (reference sequence). This CDR3 comprises 14 residues. The CDR3 DNA sequence: TGTGCCAGCACGACAGGGAGAATCCAAGAGACCCAGTACTTC. Translation: CASTTGRIQETQYF.

The genes are TRBV9 and TRBJ2-2; 8 bases line up with TRBD1. The CDR3 totals 13 residues. The J segment lost 3 bases and the V segment lost 7 bases, leaving 2 bases of the junction unmatched. Germline loops: CDR1 SGDLS, CDR2 YYNGEE. Here the CDR3 reads CASRTGYTGELFF. The CDR3 DNA reads TGTGCCAGCCGGACAGGGTACACCGGGGAGCTGTTTTTT.

The J gene is TRBJ1-1, the V gene TRBV7-9; D remains unclear. This CDR3 contains 15 residues. CDR1 and CDR2 from the germline V gene are SEHNR and FQNEAQ (reference sequence). V lost 6 bases, J lost 9 bases, and 23 bases lay in between. The CDR3 loop is CASRGGLGIAPKAFF. CDR3 sequence (DNA): TGTGCCAGCAGAGGAGGACTGGGGATAGCCCCGAAAGCTTTCTTT.

V is TRBV27 and J is TRBJ1-5, with D uncertain. V was cut by 2 bases and J by 7 bases, with 15 bases left in between. The CDR3 is 15 residues long. Germline loops: CDR1 MNHEY, CDR2 SMNVEV (reference sequence). CDR3 protein: CASSLLADFRQPQHF. CDR3 nucleotide sequence: TGTGCCAGCAGTTTACTCGCAGACTTTAGGCAGCCCCAGCATTTT.

This clone is a singleton in its sample. The chain carries TRBV7-9 and TRBJ2-2; 11 nucleotides line up with TRBD1. V gave up 3 bases and J gave up 6 bases; unmatched junction bases: 3. Looked up from germline, CDR1 is SEHNR and CDR2 is FQNEAQ (reference sequence). The CDR3 extends over 15 amino acids. The CDR3 region has the DNA TGTGCCAGCAGCTTCCGGACAGGGGGCCCCGGGGAGCTGTTTTTT. Translating gives CASSFRTGGPGELFF.

The rearrangement uses TRBV27 and TRBJ2-5; 9 positions match TRBD1. The V segment lost 6 bases and the J segment 5 bases; nucleotides outside the gene matches: 10. The CDR3 loop spans 15 amino acids. Germline-derived CDR1 and CDR2 are MNHEY and SMNVEV (reference sequence). CDR3 DNA sequence: TGTGCCAGCAGATCTCATGGGACAGGGACGGAGACCCAGTACTTC. It codes for CASRSHGTGTETQYF.

The chain recombines TRBV5-1 with TRBJ2-1; 13 bases are shared with TRBD2. The CDR3 sequence is 15 residues long. V gave up 4 bases and J gave up 8 bases; unmatched junction bases: 6. Looked up from germline, CDR1 is SGHRS and CDR2 is YFSETQ. The chain's CDR3 is CASSPGTSGNDEQFF. The CDR3 DNA reads as TGCGCCAGCAGCCCGGGGACTAGCGGGAACGATGAGCAGTTCTTC. The full variable domain, rest sourced from reference TRBV5-1 and TRBJ2-1, is KAGVTQTPRYLIKTRGQQVTLSCSPISGHRSVSWYQQTPGQGLQFLFEYFSETQRNKGNFPGRFSGRQFSNSRSEMNVSTLELGDSALYLCASSPGTSGNDEQFFGPGTRLTVL.

The chain uses TRBV7-9 and TRBJ2-5, with 12 bases identical to TRBD2. The CDR3 runs to 18 residues. J gave up 2 bases and V 1 base, and 8 bases lay outside the gene matches. In germline, CDR1 is SEHNR, CDR2 FQNEAQ (reference sequence). CDR3 DNA sequence: TGTGCCAGCAGCTTAGGGACTAGCGGGAAGCCGGTGCAAGAGACCCAGTACTTC. Translated: CASSLGTSGKPVQETQYF.

V gene TRBV9 combines with J gene TRBJ2-1, with D tentatively TRBD1 (6 bases). V gave up 2 bases and J gave up 7 bases, with 19 bases separating them. The CDR3 runs to 16 residues. Germline CDR1 reads SGDLS; CDR2 reads YYNGEE. In DNA, the CDR3 is TGTGCCAGCAGCGTCAAGGGTAGGGGGACGGGGAATGAGCAGTTCTTC. This gives the protein CASSVKGRGTGNEQFF.

V usage is TRBV11-1 and J usage is TRBJ2-6, with TRBD1 matching over 7 bases. V lost 5 bases to trimming and J lost 0 bases; unmatched junction nucleotides: 10. The CDR3 contains 18 residues. Germline values: CDR1 SGHAT, CDR2 FQDESV (reference sequence). This CDR3 is CASSTQTGRISGANVLTF. The CDR3 nucleotides read TGTGCCAGCAGCACCCAGACAGGGAGAATCTCTGGGGCCAACGTCCTGACTTTC.

As concerns this clone: Germline and junction disagree at one end, which may indicate a read error. This chain uses TRBV7-7 with TRBJ2-2; TRBD2 agrees at 11 bases. Germline CDR1 reads SSHAT; CDR2 reads FNYEAQ (reference sequence). There are 16 residues in the CDR3. The CDR3 bases are TGTGCTAGCAGCTTAAGGCTAGCGGGAGGCACCGGGGAGCTGTTTTTT. Protein sequence: CASSLRLAGGTGELFF.